This TCR beta chain was sequenced during a study of beta chain features in type 1 diabetes. General observations from the study: Researchers cautioned that cDNA sequencing could over-represent cells with high TCR expression.

As for this clone: Its antigen is undetermined.

Sorted populations all exceeded 95% purity. The germline V gene encodes CDR1 LNHNV and CDR2 YYDKDF (reference sequence). V shed 0 bases and J shed 4 bases, with 6 bases lying between them. This CDR3 region has 13 residues. Expressed TCRB transcripts got sequenced, as all isolated RNA was reverse transcribed. It was found that naive, central memory and regulatory T cell samples averaged approximately 3.9 million reads. This table comes from immunoSEQ multiplex PCR, and its TCRdb copy is limited to in-frame clones, with some not included. The data show around 170,000 clones, with less than 9.5% seen just once and over 2% held by the top ten.

Sequencing was performed on central memory CD4+ T cells from blood. The rearrangement joins TRBV15 to TRBJ1-2; the D is unclear. This TCR derives from a woman between 18 and 30 years old in good health. The CDR3 DNA reads TGTGCCACCAGCAGAGAGCGGCGCTATGGCTACACCTTC. Encoded protein: CATSRERRYGYTF.